The 26 T cell receptor beta chains listed next were all sequenced from one sample in a study of cytomegalovirus exposure and HLA in healthy donors. A multiplex PCR was run with 60 Vbeta primers and 13 Jbeta primers. TCRdb keeps only in-frame clones here, not all; method: immunoSEQ multiplex PCR. The sample includes approximately 200,000 clones, around three quarters seen only once; the top ten take 4.4%. The sample taken for sequencing was PBMCs. All receptors come from a woman aged 25 to 39 in good health and CMV-seropositive.

This clone was detected only once. This chain links TRBV7-9 with TRBJ2-7, with D possibly being TRBD2 (5 bases). CDR3 size: 14 residues. V lost 5 bases to trimming and J lost 5 bases, with 16 bases between them. Germline-derived CDR1 and CDR2 are SEHNR and FQNEAQ (reference sequence). The CDR3 reads CASSPFLGADEQYF. The DNA of the CDR3 is TGTGCCAGCAGCCCATTTTTGGGAGCGGACGAGCAGTACTTC.

The V gene is TRBV6-5, the J gene TRBJ2-7, with 9 bases aligning to TRBD1. V trimming: 4 bases; J trimming: 4 bases; junction bases outside the gene matches: 5. Germline CDR1 MNHEY, CDR2 SVGAGI. The CDR3 extends over 14 amino acids. The CDR3 loop reads CASSLMTGGYEQYF. The CDR3 DNA follows: TGTGCCAGCAGTTTAATGACAGGGGGGTACGAGCAGTACTTC.

The chain recombines TRBV13 with TRBJ2-7; 12 bases match TRBD1. J was trimmed by 6 bases and V by 5 bases; bases with no gene match: 5. CDR1 is PRHDT, CDR2 FYEKMQ, per germline (reference sequence). The CDR3 is 14 amino acids. CDR3 coding DNA: TGTGCCAGCAGCCCTGGGACAGGGGGCGTCGAGCAGTACTTC. Translated: CASSPGTGGVEQYF. The whole variable domain, filled in from reference TRBV13 and TRBJ2-7, reads AAGVIQSPRHLIKEKRETATLKCYPIPRHDTVYWYQQGPGQDPQFLISFYEKMQSDKGSIPDRFSAQQFSDYHSELNMSSLELGDSALYFCASSPGTGGVEQYFGPGTRLTVT.

The rearrangement links TRBV27 to TRBJ1-1, with D maybe TRBD1 (6 bases). Germline CDR1 and CDR2: MNHEY and SMNVEV (reference sequence). This CDR3 is 13 amino acids long. Between the trimmed V and J ends, which lost 2 bases and 5 bases, there was a span of 9 bases. CDR3 coding DNA: TGTGCCAGCAGTTTAGGGGGCACGACTGAAGCTTTCTTT. Protein: CASSLGGTTEAFF.

The chain recombines TRBV4-3 with TRBJ2-2; no definite D call. Germline CDR1 LGHNA, CDR2 YSLEER. Trimming took off 4 bases at V and 11 bases at J, with 20 bases between the two ends. This CDR3 contains 15 residues. The CDR3 protein is CASSPQVGPVGELFF. CDR3 coding DNA: TGCGCCAGCAGCCCGCAAGTTGGGCCTGTCGGAGAGCTGTTTTTT.

The J gene is TRBJ1-2, the V gene TRBV2, with D maybe TRBD1 (6 bases). The CDR3 has 16 amino acids. Germline V lookup: CDR1 SNHLY, CDR2 FYNNEI. V shed 4 bases and J shed 5 bases, with 20 bases lying between them. The CDR3 DNA follows: TGTGCCAGCAGTGTTCCTCGAGACAGGCCGTCATATGGCTACACCTTC. Its translation is CASSVPRDRPSYGYTF.

J is TRBJ2-1 and V is TRBV7-6; 7 positions match TRBD1. With V trimmed by 3 bases and J by 5 bases, 4 bases remained unmatched. The CDR3 is 14 residues long. The germline V gene has CDR1 SGHVS and CDR2 FNYEAQ. This chain's CDR3 is CASSFETGNNEQFF. DNA of the CDR3: TGTGCCAGCAGCTTTGAGACAGGGAACAATGAGCAGTTCTTC.

The V and J genes are TRBV7-2 and TRBJ2-7; 8 nucleotides agree with TRBD1. Germline trimming cut 3 bases from V and 2 bases from J; bases unmatched to any gene: 3. Germline assignment: CDR1 SGHTA and CDR2 FQGNSA. This CDR3 spans 14 amino acids. This chain's CDR3 is CASSFKQGAYEQYF. The DNA of the CDR3 is TGTGCCAGCAGCTTTAAACAGGGGGCCTACGAGCAGTACTTC. The full variable domain, rest sourced from reference TRBV7-2 and TRBJ2-7, is GAGVSQSPSNKVTEKGKDVELRCDPISGHTALYWYRQSLGQGLEFLIYFQGNSAPDKSGLPSDRFSAERTGGSVSTLTIQRTQQEDSAVYLCASSFKQGAYEQYFGPGTRLTVT.

This chain connects TRBV5-1 to TRBJ2-5; tentative D call: TRBD2 (6 bases). Trimming cost V 1 base and J 5 bases, with 21 bases left between them. Germline assignment: CDR1 SGHRS and CDR2 YFSETQ. The CDR3 spans 17 residues. CDR3 sequence reads: CASSLRSGIGGKETQYF. CDR3 DNA sequence: TGCGCCAGCAGCTTGAGGTCGGGCATCGGGGGAAAGGAGACCCAGTACTTC.

This sequence joins TRBV29-1 and TRBJ1-2; D is undetermined. With 0 bases removed from V and 4 bases from J, the gap between germline ends came to 6 bases. Germline CDR1 SQVTM, CDR2 ANQGSEA. The CDR3 totals 12 residues. The CDR3 DNA reads TGCAGCGTTGAAGACCTAAGCTATGGCTACACCTTC. This translates into CSVEDLSYGYTF.

The rearrangement uses TRBV2 and TRBJ1-1; a weak D match, TRBD1 (5 bases). Germline V CDR1 and CDR2: SNHLY, FYNNEI. This CDR3 spans 13 amino acids. V gave up 2 bases and J gave up 9 bases, with 13 bases separating them. The CDR3: CASSERGKKKAFF. As DNA, the CDR3 is TGTGCCAGCAGTGAAAGGGGCAAGAAAAAAGCTTTCTTT.

The rearrangement links TRBV27 to TRBJ1-2; 8 nucleotides agree with TRBD1. In germline, CDR1 is MNHEY, CDR2 SMNVEV (reference sequence). V lost 4 bases to trimming and J lost 0 bases; unmatched junction nucleotides: 4. The CDR3 is 15 residues long. As DNA, the CDR3 is TGTGCCAGCAGTTCAATGACAGGGGCTAACTATGGCTACACCTTC. It is translated as CASSSMTGANYGYTF.

This chain connects TRBV7-9 to TRBJ1-1; weak D call: TRBD1 (5 bases). The CDR3 consists of 14 residues. V dropped 5 bases and J dropped 0 bases, with 10 bases sitting between them. Germline V gene sequence: CDR1 SEHNR, CDR2 FQNEAQ (reference sequence). CDR3 DNA sequence: TGTGCCAGCAGCCAGGGACTGTTGAACACTGAAGCTTTCTTT. Protein product: CASSQGLLNTEAFF. Full variable domain (missing parts from reference TRBV7-9 and TRBJ1-1): DTGVSQNPRHKITKRGQNVTFRCDPISEHNRLYWYRQTLGQGPEFLTYFQNEAQLEKSRLLSDRFSAERPKGSFSTLEIQRTEQGDSAMYLCASSQGLLNTEAFFGQGTRLTVV.

The V and J genes are TRBV5-1 and TRBJ2-7, with D tentatively TRBD1 (5 bases). Germline values: CDR1 SGHRS, CDR2 YFSETQ. The germline V and J ends were trimmed by 0 bases and 6 bases, with 7 bases remaining between them. There are 12 residues in the CDR3. CDR3 residues: CASSLEGAEQYF. The DNA for the CDR3 is TGCGCCAGCAGCTTGGAAGGGGCCGAGCAGTACTTC.

The chain couples TRBV7-8 to TRBJ1-4; perhaps TRBD1 as D (5 bases). Germline values: CDR1 SGHVS, CDR2 FQNEAQ. The CDR3 is made up of 15 amino acids. V lost 2 bases and J lost 2, with 9 bases in between. CDR3 sequence (DNA): TGTGCCAGCAGCTTAAGCAGGGATACTAATGAAAAACTGTTTTTT. Encoded protein: CASSLSRDTNEKLFF.

The gene calls are TRBV5-1 and TRBJ1-3; 7 positions agree with TRBD1. With 4 bases clipped from V and 4 bases from J, the junction kept 2 bases outside the gene matches. CDR1 is SGHRS and CDR2 is YFSETQ in the germline V gene. The CDR3 has 13 amino acids. CDR3 protein: CASSKGQGNTIYF. DNA for the CDR3: TGCGCCAGCAGCAAGGGACAGGGAAACACCATATATTTT.

The V and J genes are TRBV6-5 and TRBJ1-5, with no clear D. Germline loops: CDR1 MNHEY, CDR2 SVGAGI. This CDR3 region has 9 residues. V dropped 8 bases and J dropped 9 bases, with 5 bases sitting between them. The CDR3 here is CASSRPQHF. CDR3 coding DNA: TGTGCCAGCTCCAGGCCCCAGCATTTT.

As concerns this clone: Other DNA sequences in the same sample also yield this CDR3. V gene TRBV27 combines with J gene TRBJ2-7; the match to TRBD2 covers 11 bases. Germline CDR1 reads MNHEY; CDR2 reads SMNVEV (reference sequence). There are 14 residues in the CDR3. The junction had 5 bases not matched to a gene; V was cut back by 6 bases and J by 4 bases. In DNA, the CDR3 is TGTGCCAGCAGCCCGGGACTAGCGGTATACGAGCAGTACTTC. Translated: CASSPGLAVYEQYF.

The chain is built from TRBV5-5 and TRBJ2-5, with 7 bases identical to TRBD1. The CDR3 runs 15 residues. V shed 3 bases, J shed 0 bases, and the junction held 5 bases outside the gene matches. Germline V gene sequence: CDR1 SGHKS, CDR2 YYEKEE (reference sequence). The CDR3 bases are TGTGCCAGCAGCTCCCCCGGGACAGACCAAGAGACCCAGTACTTC. Residues: CASSSPGTDQETQYF.

This clone was counted only a few times. The chain links TRBV5-1 to TRBJ2-2, with D tentatively TRBD2 (5 bases). The germline V and J ends were trimmed by 5 bases and 3 bases, with 14 bases remaining between them. The CDR3 has 15 residues. CDR1 is SGHRS and CDR2 is YFSETQ in the germline V gene. This CDR3 is CASSTQWGDTGELFF. CDR3 in DNA: TGCGCCAGCAGTACCCAATGGGGAGACACCGGGGAGCTGTTTTTT.

This clone was recorded once. The genes are TRBV5-6 and TRBJ1-1; the D is unclear. The V and J ends lost 0 bases and 5 bases respectively, with 11 bases between them. The CDR3 covers 14 residues. Per germline, CDR1 SGHDT and CDR2 YYEEEE. The CDR3: CASSLGASETEAFF. CDR3 DNA: TGTGCCAGCAGCTTGGGGGCCTCCGAAACTGAAGCTTTCTTT.

This CDR3 is CSEHRDNHDEQFF. In nucleotides, the CDR3 is TGCAGCGAGCACCGGGACAACCACGATGAGCAGTTCTTC. The chain joins TRBV29-1 to TRBJ2-1, with D maybe TRBD1 (6 bases). The V gene lost 7 bases and the J gene lost 8 bases, with 18 bases spanning the gap. The CDR3 runs 13 residues. Germline V gene lookup returns CDR1 SQVTM and CDR2 ANQGSEA.

The chain combines TRBV5-6 with TRBJ2-3, with D maybe TRBD2 (5 bases). Trimming took 3 bases from V and 4 from J, leaving 15 bases between them. There are 15 residues in the CDR3. Germline assignment: CDR1 SGHDT and CDR2 YYEEEE. CDR3 nucleotide sequence: TGTGCCAGCAGCTCCCCTGGCGGGTGGGCAGATACGCAGTATTTT. It encodes CASSSPGGWADTQYF. Using reference TRBV5-6 and TRBJ2-3 for the parts outside the CDR3, the full variable domain is DAGVTQSPTHLIKTRGQQVTLRCSPKSGHDTVSWYQQALGQGPQFIFQYYEEEERQRGNFPDRFSGHQFPNYSSELNVNALLLGDSALYLCASSSPGGWADTQYFGPGTRLTVL.

The rearrangement links TRBV5-1 to TRBJ2-2; 12 bases fit TRBD1. V was clipped by 3 bases and J by 6 bases; unmatched bases: 9. The CDR3 has 17 amino acids. Germline V gives CDR1 SGHRS, CDR2 YFSETQ. CDR3 bases: TGCGCCAGCAGCTACGCCGGGACAGGGGGCGCCGCCGGGGAGCTGTTTTTT. It codes for CASSYAGTGGAAGELFF.

This clone was seen more than once but under ten times. The rearrangement links TRBV2 to TRBJ1-3, with D possibly matching TRBD1 (6 bases). CDR3 length: 15 amino acids. Germline V lookup: CDR1 SNHLY, CDR2 FYNNEI. Trimming took 6 bases from V and 2 from J, leaving 14 bases between them. CDR3: CASSAHTGTGNTIYF. CDR3 sequence (DNA): TGTGCCAGCAGCGCACATACAGGGACTGGAAACACCATATATTTT.

The count of this clone is one. The V call is TRBV19, the J call TRBJ2-5, with TRBD2 as a possible D gene (6 bases). CDR3 length: 13 amino acids. Germline CDR1 reads LNHDA; CDR2 reads SQIVND (reference sequence). V was clipped by 5 bases and J by 5 bases, with 12 bases between them. This CDR3 is CASSLAGRETQYF. DNA of the CDR3: TGTGCCAGTAGTCTGGCGGGAAGGGAGACCCAGTACTTC.